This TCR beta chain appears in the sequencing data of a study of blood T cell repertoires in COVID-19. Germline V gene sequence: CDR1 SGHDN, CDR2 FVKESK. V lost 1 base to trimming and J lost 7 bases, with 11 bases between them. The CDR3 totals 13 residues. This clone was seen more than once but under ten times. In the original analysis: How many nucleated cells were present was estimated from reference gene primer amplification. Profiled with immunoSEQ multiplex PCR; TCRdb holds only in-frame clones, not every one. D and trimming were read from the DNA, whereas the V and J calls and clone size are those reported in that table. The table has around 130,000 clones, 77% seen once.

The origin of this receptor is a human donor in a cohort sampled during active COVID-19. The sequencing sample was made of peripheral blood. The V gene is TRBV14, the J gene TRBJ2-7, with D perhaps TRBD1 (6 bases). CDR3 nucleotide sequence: TGTGCCAGCAGCCAAGTTGGGGGCCGGGAGCAGTACTTC. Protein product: CASSQVGGREQYF.